This T cell receptor (beta chain) was profiled in a study of blood T cell repertoires in COVID-19 (dated by TCRdb to 2018 to 2020). Looking at the study overall: The collaborator samples originated in the United States, Italy and Spain and spanned the acute and convalescent phases of COVID-19. The prospective study material was composed of cDNA or gDNA derived from T cells, B-cell-depleted T cells, or PBMCs. The dataset comprised deeply sampled blood TCRbeta repertoires from subjects exposed to, actively infected with, or recovered from COVID-19. The repertoires were made available in a free public database intended to serve as a resource for research on the immune response to SARS-CoV-2. Samples came from the ongoing ImmuneRACE study (first 160 participants) plus 1,254 subjects from 6 global collaborators. Sample metadata almost always included a de-identified subject ID, COVID-19 status, age in years and sex. Where available, HLA class I and class II types were obtained from metadata supplied by the sample provider rather than from assay-based typing. The paper's findings and limits, for the study overall: The amount of clinical and demographic metadata varied by source and participant and was provided uncurated.

In the prospective study, participants were 18 to 89 years old, resided in 24 geographic areas of the United States, and were enrolled through a virtual design. In the prospective study, participants were assigned to cohorts based on the clinical history participants reported in a screening survey and a study questionnaire. Recovered participants in ImmuneRACE Cohort 3 were defined by two consecutive negative NP/OP PCR tests, clearance by a healthcare professional, or resolution of symptoms. Mobile phlebotomists in the prospective study collected whole blood, serum and a nasopharyngeal or oropharyngeal swab from every participant. Additional blood draws and questionnaires over an approximately 2-month period could optionally be provided by prospective study participants. Before DNA extraction, blood samples from the prospective study were shipped at room temperature or frozen. At the junction V is shortened by 4 bases and J by 8 bases, with 11 bases in between. Sequences MRHNA (CDR1) and SNTAGT (CDR2) are obtained from the germline V gene. Its CDR3 holds 12 amino acids, cysteine through phenylalanine. CDR3 DNA is the only sequence kept; it has 36 bases, read in frame from the first base.

TCRbeta CDR3 regions were amplified from genomic DNA using the immunoSEQ Assay, a bias-controlled multiplex PCR. Per the source publication's procedure: The number of nucleated cells in each sample was estimated by amplification of reference gene primers within the assay. To quantify the absolute abundance of each unique TCRbeta CDR3 rearrangement, sequence reads were collapsed and filtered. For each sample, productive Simpson clonality was calculated as the square root of Simpson's diversity index across productive rearrangements. Not all clones reach the TCRdb copy of this immuneACCESS table, which keeps in-frame sequences only. Checked studies attribute under half of the gap to unresolved V genes and leave the rest unexplained. That table supplies the V and J calls and clone size; D and trimming were determined from the DNA. The sample table shows about 160,000 clones, and 88% are seen once. The ten biggest clones cover more than 6.5% of the sample.

As concerns this clone: Its binding antigen is unknown. Base quality data are lacking; no much larger clone is found one base away.

The sequenced sample consisted of PBMCs or T cells enriched from blood (not recorded which). The TCR comes from a woman aged 45-65 years who had recovered from COVID-19. The chain is made from TRBV6-4 and TRBJ1-2, with TRBD1 as a weak D call on 5 bases. The sequenced DNA is TGTGCCAGCAGTGTCTATAAGGGGGGCTACACCTTC. Its protein reads: CASSVYKGGYTF.